This T cell receptor beta chain comes out of a study of cytomegalovirus exposure and HLA in healthy donors. This CDR3 comprises 15 residues. V dropped 7 bases and J dropped 0 bases, with 14 bases sitting between them. The germline V gene encodes CDR1 MGHRA and CDR2 YSYEKL. The PCR contained 60 Vbeta and 13 Jbeta primers. The table came from immunoSEQ multiplex PCR; TCRdb's copy has only in-frame clones and leaves some out. Here the sample spans about 160,000 clones, approximately 81% being singletons. Study results and limitations: Productive rates of about 87% or about 30% were seen for most TCR beta V segments in an earlier analysis. Presence/absence analyses rested on an assumption that sequencing depth was roughly uniform across donors.

Turning to this clone: The antigen is not known.

The clonotype comes from a woman in her late teens or twenties in good health and CMV-seronegative. Sequencing was done on a sample of PBMCs. The V and J genes are TRBV4-1 and TRBJ2-3; weak D call: TRBD2 (6 bases). The CDR3 reads CASKQRSGSTDTQYF. DNA for the CDR3: TGCGCCAGCAAACAGCGGAGCGGGAGCACAGATACGCAGTATTTT.